The present T cell receptor (beta chain) was sequenced within a study of beta chain features in type 1 diabetes. Findings and caveats of the study: Within each of all four CD4+ subsets, Type 1 diabetes patients had TCRB CDR3s that were moderately but significantly shorter.

This clone was observed a few times. Its target is not known. The study reverse transcribed the entire isolated RNA, so it sequenced expressed TCRB transcripts. Here immunoSEQ multiplex PCR was the method, and the copy in TCRdb shows in-frame clones only, minus some. This table has 120,000 to 150,000 clones, more than 10% appearing once. V shed 7 bases and J shed 6 bases, with 15 bases lying between them. This CDR3 contains 13 residues. Germline values: CDR1 MDHEN, CDR2 SYDVKM. The V gene is TRBV28, the J gene TRBJ1-1; a possible D gene is TRBD1 (5 bases). This clonotype was obtained from a man between 18 and 35 years old with type 1 diabetes. Material for sequencing was central memory CD4+ T cells from blood. The CDR3 coding sequence is TGTGCCAGCAAAACAAGCGGGGCAGCTGAAGCTTTCTTT. This codes for CASKTSGAAEAFF.